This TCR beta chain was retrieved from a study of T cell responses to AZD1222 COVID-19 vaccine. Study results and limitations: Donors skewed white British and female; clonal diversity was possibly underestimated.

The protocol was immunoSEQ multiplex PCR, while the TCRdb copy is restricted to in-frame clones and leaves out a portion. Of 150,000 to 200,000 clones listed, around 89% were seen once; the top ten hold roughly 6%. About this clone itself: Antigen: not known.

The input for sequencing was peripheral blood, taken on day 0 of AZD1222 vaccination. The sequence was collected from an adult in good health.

The CDR3 protein is CASSPPGPSDNYNEQFF. CDR3 coding DNA: TGTGCCAGCTCACCACCAGGGCCTAGCGATAACTACAATGAGCAGTTCTTC. The gene calls are TRBV18 and TRBJ2-1; D is possibly TRBD2 (6 bases). The CDR3 is 17 residues long. Germline V gives CDR1 KGHSH, CDR2 LQKENI. V was shortened by 0 bases and J by 3 bases, with 15 bases between the two germline ends. The variable domain in full, with the rest retrieved from reference TRBV18 and TRBJ2-1, is NAGVMQNPRHLVRRRGQEARLRCSPMKGHSHVYWYRQLPEEGLKFMVYLQKENIIDESGMPKERFSAEFPKEGPSILRIQQVVRGDSAAYFCASSPPGPSDNYNEQFFGPGTRLTVL.